These 5 T cell receptor beta chains originate from one sample sequenced in a study of blood T cell repertoires in COVID-19 (dated by TCRdb to between 2020 and 2021). The library was obtained by the immunoSEQ multiplex PCR assay. TCRdb stores this immuneACCESS table with in-frame sequences only. Part of the clones is absent; in the studies checked, under half of the shortfall reflects unresolved V genes, and no reason is known for the rest. For this sample the table gives approximately 270,000 clones, of which about 85% were detected only once. The leading ten clones occupy under 4% of the sample. Sample: peripheral blood. These TCRs come from a man younger than 35 with active or convalescent COVID-19.

The chain employs TRBV11-2 and TRBJ1-5, with 7 bases aligning to TRBD1. The ends lost 3 bases at V and 3 bases at J; junction bases unmatched: 5. The CDR3 has 15 amino acids. The germline gives CDR1 SGHAT, CDR2 FQNNGV. The CDR3 reads CASSFSGQFNQPQHF. CDR3 coding DNA: TGTGCCAGCAGCTTCTCGGGACAGTTCAATCAGCCCCAGCATTTT. Combining the CDR3 with reference TRBV11-2 and TRBJ1-5 gives the whole variable domain EAGVAQSPRYKIIEKRQSVAFWCNPISGHATLYWYQQILGQGPKLLIQFQNNGVVDDSQLPKDRFSAERLKGVDSTLKIQPAKLEDSAVYLCASSFSGQFNQPQHFGDGTRLSIL.

The V and J genes are TRBV20-1 and TRBJ2-7, with 8 bases that match TRBD2. The CDR3 spans 14 residues. V was clipped by 3 bases and J by 4 bases; unmatched bases: 8. Germline CDR1 reads DFQATT; CDR2 reads SNEGSKA (reference sequence). Here the CDR3 DNA reads TGCAGTGCTAGTAATCCAGCGGGAGAGTACGAGCAGTACTTC. It is translated as CSASNPAGEYEQYF.

V gene TRBV30 combines with J gene TRBJ2-6; 10 positions match TRBD2. Germline lookup yields CDR1 GTSNPN and CDR2 SVGIG (reference sequence). J was trimmed by 0 bases and V by 5 bases; bases with no gene match: 4. CDR3 length equals 16 residues. This chain's CDR3 is CAWGSGGASGANVLTF. In DNA form, the CDR3 reads TGTGCCTGGGGGAGCGGGGGGGCCTCTGGGGCCAACGTCCTGACTTTC.

The chain recombines TRBV4-3 with TRBJ2-3; 7 nucleotides align to TRBD2. CDR3 length equals 18 residues. Germline CDR1 and CDR2: LGHNA and YSLEER. J lost 5 bases, V lost 0 bases, and 14 bases had no gene match. This CDR3 is CASSQDSLGAGVVDTQYF. CDR3 sequence (DNA): TGCGCCAGCAGCCAAGATTCCCTAGGGGCGGGGGTCGTAGATACGCAGTATTTT.

This chain links TRBV28 with TRBJ2-7, with D possibly being TRBD1 (5 bases). Germline V lookup: CDR1 MDHEN, CDR2 SYDVKM. CDR3 size: 14 residues. The ends were cut back, 5 bases at V and 11 bases at J, with 22 bases in the middle. CDR3 in DNA: TGTGCCAGCAGTCCCCCTCAACCAGGAAAGGGGAAGTACTTC. It translates to CASSPPQPGKGKYF.